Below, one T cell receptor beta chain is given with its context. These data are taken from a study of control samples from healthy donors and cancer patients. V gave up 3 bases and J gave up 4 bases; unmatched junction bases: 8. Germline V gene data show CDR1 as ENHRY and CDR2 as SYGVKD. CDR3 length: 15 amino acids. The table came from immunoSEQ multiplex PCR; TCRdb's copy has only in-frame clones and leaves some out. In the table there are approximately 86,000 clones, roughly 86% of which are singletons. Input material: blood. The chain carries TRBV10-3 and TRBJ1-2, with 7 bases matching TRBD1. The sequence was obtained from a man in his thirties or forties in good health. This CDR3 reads CAISDTGEAVYGYTF. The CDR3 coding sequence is TGTGCCATCAGTGACACAGGGGAGGCGGTCTATGGCTACACCTTC.